This T cell receptor beta chain originates from a study of T cell repertoires in cytomegalovirus infection (dated by TCRdb to 2018 to 2020). With regard to the full study: Donor HLA type was relevant to the analysis, as public TCR beta signatures indicated carriage of CMV infection together with the matching HLA type.

What the work shows at the level of the full study, not this receptor alone: The ex vivo response was dominated by HLA-C-restricted CMV-specific TCR beta clonotypes, which also provided the single most frequent clonotype in two of eight donors. Carriers of CMV infection plus the relevant HLA type were discriminated by the cumulative frequency of public TCR beta family members in the study cohort and in an independent roughly 340-donor cohort.

The sample holds many counts of this clonotype. Its recognized antigen is unknown. No qualities accompany the bases; no much larger clone lies one base away. From its cysteine to its phenylalanine, the CDR3 spans 14 amino acids. The read is trimmed to its CDR3 DNA, 42 bases read in frame from base 1. Trimming removed 4 bases from V and 9 bases from J; the gene matches leave 7 bases unexplained. For CDR1 and CDR2, the germline V gene lists MDHEN and SYDVKM. Sequencing instrument: Illumina HiSeq 1500. TCRdb cleaned the public reads at Q25 with fastp, built clones with MiXCR and kept in-frame beta chains. Each CDR3 protein gets just one entry, which takes the most common genes and DNA from the rows behind it. The sample table holds approximately 500,000 distinct CDR3 sequences, of which 16% were seen once. The ten largest clonotypes hold 20% to 30% of the sample.

Sequencing used CD8+ T cells from PBMCs. The source of this sequence is a human donor in good health (CMV status not recorded). Some clones in this sample may be carry-over from other donors' samples. The sequence is built from TRBV28 and TRBJ2-7; TRBD1 matches 12 bases in the middle. The bases read TGTGCCAGCAGTTGGGGACAGGGGGCGAAAGTGCAGTACTTC. This gives the protein CASSWGQGAKVQYF.